Shown below are 29 T cell receptor beta chains from a single sample sequenced in a study of metastatic and nonmetastatic thyroid tumors. No treatment had been given to any patient before thyroid surgery. TCRdb reprocessed the PCR reads using MiXCR. The sample records fewer than 30,000 clones, about 15% being singletons. Sequenced material: blood. These receptors were obtained from a female donor with papillary thyroid cancer or a benign thyroid nodule (not recorded which). Some clones in this sample may be carry-over from other donors' samples.

The sample holds many counts of this clone. CDR3 nucleotides: TGTGCCAGCAGCTTTAGCGGGAGCTCCTACGAGCAGTACTTC. Protein product: CASSFSGSSYEQYF. The chain is built from TRBV5-4 and TRBJ2-7; TRBD2 agrees at 9 bases. Trimming removed 2 bases from V and 0 bases from J; junction bases left unmatched: 0. There are 14 residues in the CDR3. Germline CDR1 SGHNT, CDR2 YYREEE (reference sequence).

To note about this clone: Relative to the germline gene, one junction end is altered; a read error may explain this. The chain uses TRBV30 and TRBJ2-2, with D maybe TRBD1 (6 bases). Germline V CDR1 and CDR2: GTSNPN, SVGIG (reference sequence). CDR3 length: 16 residues. The CDR3 reads CAWSPWTALNSGDLFF. DNA for the CDR3: TGTGCCTGGAGTCCATGGACAGCCCTGAACTCCGGGGATCTGTTTTTT.

This chain connects TRBV6-4 to TRBJ2-2, with TRBD1 as a possible D gene (5 bases). Germline CDR1 reads MRHNA; CDR2 reads SNTAGT. This CDR3 region has 14 residues. With 0 bases removed from V and 6 bases from J, the gap between germline ends came to 8 bases. The CDR3: CASSDSKGAGELFF. CDR3 coding DNA: TGTGCCAGCAGTGACTCGAAAGGGGCCGGGGAGCTGTTTTTT.

By its share, this clone is medium-sized (0.01 to 0.1%). The CDR3 is CASSVRTGTGELFF. CDR3 DNA: TGTGCCAGCAGTGTACGGACGGGCACCGGGGAGCTGTTTTTT. This rearrangement joins TRBV6-1 to TRBJ2-2; D is ambiguous. Trimming removed 4 bases from V and 4 bases from J, with 10 bases in between. Germline V CDR1 and CDR2: MNHNS, SASEGT. CDR3 size: 14 residues.

This clone appeared many times. V and J are TRBV20-1 and TRBJ2-2; tentative D call: TRBD1 (6 bases). The V gene lost 4 bases and the J gene lost 7 bases, with 13 bases spanning the gap. This CDR3 has 13 amino acids. Germline V gene lookup returns CDR1 DFQATT and CDR2 SNEGSKA (reference sequence). Written as DNA, the CDR3 is TGCAGTGCTACATCCAGGGGTCACGGGGAGCTGTTTTTT. It specifies CSATSRGHGELFF.

This clone occurred many times. The chain uses TRBV5-1 and TRBJ1-5; D ambiguous. The CDR3 has 15 residues. Germline CDR1 is SGHRS and CDR2 is YFSETQ. Trimming took 0 bases from V and 5 from J, leaving 12 bases between them. The chain's CDR3 is CASSLDPGTDQPQHF. CDR3 in DNA: TGCGCCAGCAGCTTGGACCCCGGCACCGATCAGCCCCAGCATTTT.

This clone was seen repeatedly, ten times or more. The chain combines TRBV6-1 with TRBJ1-4; D perhaps matches TRBD1 (5 bases). V was clipped by 5 bases and J by 3 bases, with 10 bases between them. Germline V gives CDR1 MNHNS, CDR2 SASEGT. This CDR3 is 14 amino acids long. The CDR3 DNA is TGTGCCAGCAGTAAACAGGTCTCTAATGAAAAACTGTTTTTT. This translates into CASSKQVSNEKLFF.

The table lists this clone with many counts. The gene calls are TRBV11-2 and TRBJ1-1; 8 bases align to TRBD1. The germline V gene encodes CDR1 SGHAT and CDR2 FQNNGV. The trim removed 3 bases at V and 3 bases at J, leaving 6 bases unmatched. This CDR3 spans 15 amino acids. The CDR3 loop is CASSFGQGWDTEAFF. The CDR3 coding sequence is TGTGCCAGCAGCTTCGGACAGGGCTGGGACACTGAAGCTTTCTTT.

Many counts were recorded for this clone. The V gene is TRBV3-1, the J gene TRBJ2-1; 7 bases agree with TRBD2. There are 14 residues in the CDR3. V gave up 1 base and J gave up 9 bases; unmatched junction bases: 6. Germline CDR1 reads LGHDT; CDR2 reads YNNKEL (reference sequence). The CDR3 coding sequence is TGTGCCAGCAGCCAAGGGAGCGGGGAGCTTGAGCAGTTCTTC. This encodes CASSQGSGELEQFF.

This clone was recorded many times. The V and J genes are TRBV30 and TRBJ2-3; 9 nucleotides align to TRBD2. Trimming took 2 bases from V and 4 from J; bases not matched to a gene: 7. CDR1 is GTSNPN and CDR2 is SVGIG in the germline V gene (reference sequence). The CDR3 extends over 15 amino acids. CDR3 coding DNA: TGTGCCTGGAGTCGGCTAGCGGGATCTTCAGATACGCAGTATTTT. Its translation is CAWSRLAGSSDTQYF.

This clone has a handful of counts. Possible read error: a much larger clone is one base away. The chain is built from TRBV27 and TRBJ2-3, with D uncertain. This CDR3 contains 14 residues. The V gene's germline CDR1 is MNHEY and CDR2 SMNVEV (reference sequence). The V end was cut by 4 bases, the J end by 3 bases, with 11 bases between. CDR3 in amino acids: CASSSPFCTDTQYF. CDR3 bases: TGTGCCAGCAGTTCCCCCTTTTGTACAGATACGCAGTATTTT.

There are a few counts of this clone. The chain is built from TRBV28 and TRBJ1-5; D call uncertain. Trimming took off 6 bases at V and 3 bases at J, with 18 bases between the two ends. This CDR3 is built from 16 residues. Germline CDR1 is MDHEN and CDR2 is SYDVKM. As DNA, the CDR3 is TGTGCCAGCAGAAACTACGGGCATTATATCAATCAGCCCCAGCATTTT. This codes for CASRNYGHYINQPQHF.

The sample holds many counts of this clone. Given the absence of the conserved phenylalanine or tryptophan at the CDR3 end, a read error is likely. The chain is built from TRBV7-8 and TRBJ1-2; D might be TRBD1 (5 bases). CDR3 length equals 14 residues. V was trimmed by 1 base and J by 8 bases, leaving 14 bases between them. Looked up from germline, CDR1 is SGHVS and CDR2 is FQNEAQ. This chain's CDR3 is CASSLVGGGWGYTL. Here the CDR3 DNA reads TGTGCCAGCAGCTTAGTGGGGGGAGGTTGGGGCTACACCCTC.

This clone occurred many times. For the CDR3, the DNA is TGTGCCAGCAGCCGCGGAGTAGCGGGAGGGCAGAACACCGGGGAGCTGTTTTTT. It codes for CASSRGVAGGQNTGELFF. The rearrangement links TRBV7-6 to TRBJ2-2; 11 nucleotides match TRBD2. CDR3 length: 18 amino acids. V lost 5 bases, J lost 1 base, and 9 bases stayed unmatched. The V gene's germline CDR1 is SGHVS and CDR2 FNYEAQ.

Judged by abundance, this clone is medium-sized. This chain uses TRBV10-3 with TRBJ2-7; 9 nucleotides line up with TRBD2. The CDR3 consists of 14 residues. V gave up 5 bases and J gave up 3 bases; unmatched junction bases: 5. The germline V gene has CDR1 ENHRY and CDR2 SYGVKD. The CDR3 DNA is TGTGCCATCAGTTCCGGGACTAGCAGCTACGAGCAGTACTTC. This gives the protein CAISSGTSSYEQYF.

This clone was detected many times. The V and J genes are TRBV29-1 and TRBJ2-2; D gene ambiguous. Germline assignment: CDR1 SQVTM and CDR2 ANQGSEA. The CDR3 contains 12 residues. The V end was cut by 6 bases, the J end by 0 bases, with 5 bases between. CDR3 in amino acids: CSVAANTGELFF. The DNA for the CDR3 is TGCAGCGTCGCCGCGAACACCGGGGAGCTGTTTTTT.

At least ten counts were recorded for this clone. This chain uses TRBV27 with TRBJ2-7; weak D call: TRBD1 (6 bases). V dropped 2 bases and J dropped 1 base, with 6 bases sitting between them. The CDR3 contains 13 residues. CDR1 and CDR2 (germline): MNHEY, SMNVEV (reference sequence). The CDR3 DNA sequence: TGTGCCAGCAGTTTAAGGGGGTCCTACGAGCAGTACTTC. Amino acid sequence: CASSLRGSYEQYF.

This clone was recorded at least ten times. The sample contains more than one DNA sequence encoding this CDR3. DNA of the CDR3: TGTGCCAGCAGTGAAGAAGTTGGACTTAGCCAAGAGACCCAGTACTTC. Protein product: CASSEEVGLSQETQYF. This rearrangement joins TRBV6-1 to TRBJ2-5, with a tentative D call TRBD2 (5 bases). CDR3 size: 16 residues. The germline V gene has CDR1 MNHNS and CDR2 SASEGT. V dropped 1 base and J dropped 1 base, with 13 bases sitting between them.

The chain joins TRBV5-6 to TRBJ2-4, with no clear D. The V and J ends lost 5 bases and 1 base respectively, with 16 bases between them. The CDR3 totals 16 residues. Germline V lookup: CDR1 SGHDT, CDR2 YYEEEE. In DNA form, the CDR3 reads TGTGCCAGCAGACCTGGACCGCACATCGCCAAAAACATTCAGTACTTC. It is translated as CASRPGPHIAKNIQYF.

This clone was seen at least ten times. This chain links TRBV18 with TRBJ1-4; 9 bases are shared with TRBD1. Germline V gives CDR1 KGHSH, CDR2 LQKENI. J was trimmed by 4 bases and V by 4 bases; bases with no gene match: 7. The CDR3 consists of 16 residues. CDR3 bases: TGTGCCAGCTCACGCCTCGGACAGGGGAGTAATGAAAAACTGTTTTTT. This encodes CASSRLGQGSNEKLFF.

The sample holds many counts of this clone. V usage is TRBV7-2 and J usage is TRBJ1-2; D is ambiguous. Germline CDR1 and CDR2: SGHTA and FQGNSA. Trimming removed 2 bases at V and 5 bases at J, with 12 bases between. The CDR3 totals 14 residues. The CDR3 here is CASSLFQLRYGYTF. As DNA, the CDR3 is TGTGCCAGCAGCTTATTCCAGCTTAGATATGGCTACACCTTC. Based on the CDR3 plus reference TRBV7-2 and TRBJ1-2, the full variable domain is GAGVSQSPSNKVTEKGKDVELRCDPISGHTALYWYRQSLGQGLEFLIYFQGNSAPDKSGLPSDRFSAERTGGSVSTLTIQRTQQEDSAVYLCASSLFQLRYGYTFGSGTRLTVV.

This clone was seen ten or more times. V usage is TRBV27 and J usage is TRBJ2-1; 9 nucleotides align to TRBD1. J was trimmed by 6 bases and V by 5 bases; bases with no gene match: 11. The CDR3 is 16 residues long. The germline V gene has CDR1 MNHEY and CDR2 SMNVEV (reference sequence). In nucleotides, the CDR3 is TGTGCCAGCAGTCTAACGGGACAGGGTAAGGGCAATGAGCAGTTCTTC. Translation: CASSLTGQGKGNEQFF.

This clone was seen many times. J is TRBJ2-7 and V is TRBV28, with 8 bases aligning to TRBD2. Germline loops: CDR1 MDHEN, CDR2 SYDVKM. After removal of 4 bases from V and 5 bases from J, the junction contained 10 bases not matched to a gene. The CDR3 runs 15 residues. The CDR3 loop is CASSSFEAGGNEQYF. In DNA form, the CDR3 reads TGTGCCAGCAGTTCCTTCGAGGCGGGAGGCAACGAGCAGTACTTC.

The J gene is TRBJ2-1, the V gene TRBV28; 16 bases line up with TRBD2. Trimming at V came to 4 bases and at J to 8 bases, leaving 8 bases not matched to a gene. Looked up from germline, CDR1 is MDHEN and CDR2 is SYDVKM. The CDR3 length is 17 residues. The CDR3 loop is CASSSGTSGRGLHEQFF. CDR3 sequence (DNA): TGTGCCAGCAGTTCGGGGACTAGCGGGAGGGGCCTCCATGAGCAGTTCTTC.

Points on this clone: A read error may produce the germline difference seen at one junction end. In DNA, the CDR3 is TGTGCCAGCAGCTTTCCGGGACTCCCGGGGGAGCTGTTCTTC. This codes for CASSFPGLPGELFF. This chain links TRBV7-2 with TRBJ2-1; a possible D gene is TRBD2 (6 bases). The V gene's germline CDR1 is SGHTA and CDR2 FQGNSA. The CDR3 contains 14 residues.

This clone was recorded many times. This rearrangement joins TRBV28 to TRBJ2-1, with 9 bases lining up with TRBD2. Germline V gene sequence: CDR1 MDHEN, CDR2 SYDVKM. This CDR3 has 16 amino acids. Trimming removed 4 bases from V and 5 bases from J; junction bases left unmatched: 9. CDR3 coding DNA: TGTGCCAGCAGTTACTACCCCGGGACTAGCCACAATGAGCAGTTCTTC. Encoded protein: CASSYYPGTSHNEQFF.

Comments on this clone: The junction departs from germline at one end; a sequencing error may be responsible. This chain connects TRBV6-1 to TRBJ1-5; 7 nucleotides line up with TRBD1. Looked up from germline, CDR1 is MNHNS and CDR2 is SASEGT. There are 17 residues in the CDR3. The CDR3 DNA follows: TGTGCCAGCACACCTCAAGGGGGCCTGTATACCAATCAGCCCAAGCATTTT. This encodes CASTPQGGLYTNQPKHF.

This clone was recorded at least ten times. This chain connects TRBV9 to TRBJ2-1; no clear D. CDR1 is SGDLS and CDR2 is YYNGEE in the germline V gene. Trimming left V 0 bases short and J 7 bases short, with 11 bases between. This CDR3 spans 14 amino acids. CDR3 sequence reads: CASSVGNSPNEQFF. The CDR3 DNA follows: TGTGCCAGCAGCGTAGGAAATAGCCCAAATGAGCAGTTCTTC.

This clone was found many times. The chain couples TRBV15 to TRBJ2-5; D not certain. Trimming pared 0 bases from V and 5 bases from J, leaving 13 bases between. Germline assignment: CDR1 LNHNV and CDR2 YYDKDF (reference sequence). This CDR3 region has 15 residues. DNA for the CDR3: TGTGCCACCAGCAGAGACGGAGTCCCACTGGAGACCCAGTACTTC. This gives the protein CATSRDGVPLETQYF. Supplemented by reference TRBV15 and TRBJ2-5, the full variable domain reads DAMVIQNPRYQVTQFGKPVTLSCSQTLNHNVMYWYQQKSSQAPKLLFHYYDKDFNNEADTPDNFQSRRPNTSFCFLDIRSPGLGDTAMYLCATSRDGVPLETQYFGPGTRLLVL.